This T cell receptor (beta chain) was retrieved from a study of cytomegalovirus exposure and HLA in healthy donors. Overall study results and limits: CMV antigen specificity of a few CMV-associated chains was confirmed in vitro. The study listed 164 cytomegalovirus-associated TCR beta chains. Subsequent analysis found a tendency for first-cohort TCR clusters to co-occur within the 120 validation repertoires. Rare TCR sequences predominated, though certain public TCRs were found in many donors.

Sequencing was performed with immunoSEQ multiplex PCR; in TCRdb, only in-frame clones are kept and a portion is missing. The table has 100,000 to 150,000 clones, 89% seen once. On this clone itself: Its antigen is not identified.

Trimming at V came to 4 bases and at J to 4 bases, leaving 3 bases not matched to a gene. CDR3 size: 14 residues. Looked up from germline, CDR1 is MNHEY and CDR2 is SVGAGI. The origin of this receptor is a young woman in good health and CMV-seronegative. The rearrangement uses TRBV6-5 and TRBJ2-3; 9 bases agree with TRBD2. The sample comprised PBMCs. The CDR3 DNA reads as TGTGCCAGCAGTTTTAGCGGGAGCGCAGATACGCAGTATTTT. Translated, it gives CASSFSGSADTQYF.